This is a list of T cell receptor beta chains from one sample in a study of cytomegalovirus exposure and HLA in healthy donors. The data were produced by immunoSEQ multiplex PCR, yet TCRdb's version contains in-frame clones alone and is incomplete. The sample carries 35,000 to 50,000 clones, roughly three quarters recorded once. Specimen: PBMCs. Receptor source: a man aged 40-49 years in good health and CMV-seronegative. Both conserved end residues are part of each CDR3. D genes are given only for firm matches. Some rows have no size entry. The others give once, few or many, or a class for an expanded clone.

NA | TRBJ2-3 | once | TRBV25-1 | CASSLTPTDTQYF | TGTGCCAGCAGCCTAACCCCCACAGATACGCAGTATTTT
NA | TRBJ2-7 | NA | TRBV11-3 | CASSLGRTSYEQYF | TGTGCCAGCAGCTTGGGCCGAACCTCCTACGAGCAGTACTTC
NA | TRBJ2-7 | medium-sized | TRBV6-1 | CASGAGLEQYF | TGTGCCTCAGGTGCGGGCCTCGAGCAGTACTTC
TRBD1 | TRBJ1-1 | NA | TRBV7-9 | CASSSGQVRRNTEAFF | TGTGCCAGCAGCTCGGGACAGGTACGTAGGAACACTGAAGCTTTCTTT
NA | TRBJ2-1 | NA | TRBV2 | CAGQQYNEQFF | TGTGCCGGACAGCAATACAATGAGCAGTTCTTC
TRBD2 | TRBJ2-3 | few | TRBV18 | CASPPDGGGADTQYF | TGTGCCAGCCCTCCGGACGGGGGAGGGGCAGATACGCAGTATTTT
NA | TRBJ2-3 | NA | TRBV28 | CASSFLQAAGPDTQYF | TGTGCCAGCAGTTTTCTGCAGGCCGCGGGGCCAGATACGCAGTATTTT
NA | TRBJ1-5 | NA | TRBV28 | CASNPTGRAQPQHF | TGTGCCAGCAACCCAACAGGGAGAGCTCAGCCCCAGCATTTT
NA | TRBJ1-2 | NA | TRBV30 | CAWRGGLGYTF | TGTGCCTGGAGGGGGGGGCTCGGCTACACCTTC
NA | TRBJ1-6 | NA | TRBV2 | CASSDLLVGERNSPLHF | TGTGCCAGCAGTGATTTATTAGTGGGAGAACGCAATTCACCCCTCCACTTT
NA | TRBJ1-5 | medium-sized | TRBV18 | CASSGSNQPQHF | TGTGCCAGCTCAGGCTCCAATCAGCCCCAGCATTTT
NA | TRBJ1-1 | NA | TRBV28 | CASKVLEGGTEAFF | TGTGCCAGCAAGGTTTTGGAGGGAGGGACTGAAGCTTTCTTT
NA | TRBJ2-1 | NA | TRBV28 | CASSSGTFGFF | TGTGCCAGCAGCTCCGGGACATTCGGCTTCTTC
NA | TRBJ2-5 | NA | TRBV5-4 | CASSLAAGIGETQYF | TGTGCCAGCAGCTTGGCCGCAGGGATAGGAGAGACCCAGTACTTC
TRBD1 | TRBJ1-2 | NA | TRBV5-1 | CASSLDREVGGYTF | TGCGCCAGCAGCCTTGACAGGGAGGTAGGCGGCTACACCTTC
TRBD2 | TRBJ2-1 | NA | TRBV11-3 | CASSIRSGGGYNEQFF | TGTGCCAGCAGCATCCGTAGCGGGGGGGGTTACAATGAGCAGTTCTTC
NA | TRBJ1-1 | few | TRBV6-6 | CASRRPGTNTEAFF | TGTGCCAGCAGGCGTCCCGGGACAAACACTGAAGCTTTCTTT
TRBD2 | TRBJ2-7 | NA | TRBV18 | CASSPPAGGNHEQYF | TGTGCCAGCTCACCACCGGCGGGGGGGAACCACGAGCAGTACTTC
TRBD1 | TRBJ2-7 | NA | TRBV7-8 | CASSLPWDRDIPYEQYF | TGTGCCAGCAGCCTCCCCTGGGACAGGGATATACCCTACGAGCAGTACTTC
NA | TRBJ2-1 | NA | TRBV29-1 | CSVNRNEQFF | TGCAGCGTTAACAGGAATGAGCAGTTCTTC
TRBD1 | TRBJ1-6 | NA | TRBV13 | CASSRGQGAGNSPLHF | TGTGCCAGCAGTCGAGGGCAGGGGGCTGGTAATTCACCCCTCCACTTT
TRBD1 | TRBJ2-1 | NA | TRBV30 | CAWSRKGAHGEQFF | TGTGCCTGGAGTAGGAAGGGGGCGCATGGTGAGCAGTTCTTC
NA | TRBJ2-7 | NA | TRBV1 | CTSSQVPSGSRGEQYF | TGCACCAGCAGCCAAGTTCCTAGCGGGAGCCGAGGGGAGCAGTACTTC
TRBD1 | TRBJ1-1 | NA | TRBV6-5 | CASSSDRAVEAFF | TGTGCCAGCAGTTCGGACAGGGCGGTTGAAGCTTTCTTT
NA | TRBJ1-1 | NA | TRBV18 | CASSPYTDTEAFF | TGTGCCAGCTCACCATACACAGACACTGAAGCTTTCTTT
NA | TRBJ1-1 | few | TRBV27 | CASSPGGVTEAFF | TGTGCCAGCAGTCCCGGGGGAGTCACTGAAGCTTTCTTT
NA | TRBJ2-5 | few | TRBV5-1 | CASSTLEGPSVQYF | TGCGCCAGCAGCACCCTGGAGGGACCCAGTGTCCAGTACTTC
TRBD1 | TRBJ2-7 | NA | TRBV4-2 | CASSASGQGSFDEQYF | TGTGCCAGCTCCGCGTCCGGACAGGGCTCCTTCGACGAGCAGTACTTC
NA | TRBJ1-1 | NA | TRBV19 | CASSTLDRSLNTEAFF | TGTGCCAGTAGTACCCTAGACAGGAGCCTGAACACTGAAGCTTTCTTT
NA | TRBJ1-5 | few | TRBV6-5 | CASSYARGNQPQHF | TGTGCCAGCAGTTACGCCAGGGGCAATCAGCCCCAGCATTTT
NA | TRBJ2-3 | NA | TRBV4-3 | CASSHSATGESYTQYF | TGCGCCAGCAGCCATTCTGCTACAGGAGAGAGCTATACGCAGTATTTT
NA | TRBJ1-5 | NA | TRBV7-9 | CASSKGGADQPQHF | TGTGCCAGCAGCAAAGGGGGGGCGGATCAGCCCCAGCATTTT
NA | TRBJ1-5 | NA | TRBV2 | CASRDRSGSDQPQHF | TGTGCCAGCAGGGACAGATCCGGTTCAGATCAGCCCCAGCATTTT
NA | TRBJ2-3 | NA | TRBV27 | CASSLSISGGDTQYF | TGTGCCAGCAGTTTATCGATATCCGGGGGAGATACGCAGTATTTT
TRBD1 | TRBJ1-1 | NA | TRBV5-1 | CASSLGADRVNTEAFF | TGCGCCAGCAGCCTTGGGGCCGACAGGGTGAACACTGAAGCTTTCTTT
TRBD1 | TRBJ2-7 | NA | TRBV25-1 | CASSEEGGAYEQYF | TGTGCCAGCAGTGAAGAAGGGGGCGCATACGAGCAGTACTTC
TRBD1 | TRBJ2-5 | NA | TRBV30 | CAWSAGTGGGRMGETQYF | TGTGCCTGGAGTGCTGGGACAGGGGGCGGGCGGATGGGGGAGACCCAGTACTTC
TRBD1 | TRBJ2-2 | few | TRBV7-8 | CASSPDRGRLGELFF | TGTGCCAGCAGCCCGGACAGGGGGCGTCTCGGGGAGCTGTTTTTT
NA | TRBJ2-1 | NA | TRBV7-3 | CASSLDPLAYNEQFF | TGTGCCAGCAGCCTAGACCCCCTGGCCTACAATGAGCAGTTCTTC
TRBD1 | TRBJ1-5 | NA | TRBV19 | CASRPQGDNQPQHF | TGTGCCAGTAGGCCACAGGGGGACAATCAGCCCCAGCATTTT
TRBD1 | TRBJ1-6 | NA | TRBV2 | CASSVSGQGGSPLHF | TGTGCCAGCAGTGTTTCGGGACAGGGAGGGTCACCCCTCCACTTT
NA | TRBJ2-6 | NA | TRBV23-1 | CASSQSGLRNSGANVLTF | TGCGCCAGCAGTCAATCCGGTCTCCGAAACTCTGGGGCCAACGTCCTGACTTTC
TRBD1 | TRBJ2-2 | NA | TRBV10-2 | CASSESRTGAGGELFF | TGCGCCAGCAGTGAGTCGCGGACAGGGGCGGGCGGGGAGCTGTTTTTT
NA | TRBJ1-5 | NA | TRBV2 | CASNLDGVGSNQPQHF | TGTGCCAGCAACCTTGACGGGGTCGGGAGCAATCAGCCCCAGCATTTT
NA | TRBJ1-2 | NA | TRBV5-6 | CASSLNGLRYGYTF | TGTGCCAGCAGCTTGAACGGACTTCGCTATGGCTACACCTTC
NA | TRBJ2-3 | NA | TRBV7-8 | CASSPLAATDTQYF | TGTGCCAGCAGCCCATTGGCCGCTACAGATACGCAGTATTTT
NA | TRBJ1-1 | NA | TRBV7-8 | CASSLSTEAFF | TGTGCCAGCAGCTTGTCTACTGAAGCTTTCTTT
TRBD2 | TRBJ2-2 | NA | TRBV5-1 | CASSLTSGGPSTGELFF | TGCGCCAGCAGCTTGACTAGCGGGGGCCCAAGCACCGGGGAGCTGTTTTTT
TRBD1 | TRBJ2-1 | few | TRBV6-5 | CASSTRGQGRGEQFF | TGTGCCAGCAGTACTCGCGGACAGGGGCGGGGTGAGCAGTTCTTC
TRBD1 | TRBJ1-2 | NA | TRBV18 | CASSRTGEVNGYTF | TGTGCCAGCTCTCGGACAGGAGAAGTAAATGGCTACACCTTC
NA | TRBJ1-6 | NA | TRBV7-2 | CASSLSGSSYNSPLHF | TGTGCCAGCAGCTTATCCGGGAGCTCCTATAATTCACCCCTCCACTTT
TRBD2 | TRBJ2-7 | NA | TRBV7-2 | CASSLGSGGFYEQYF | TGTGCCAGCAGCTTAGGAAGCGGGGGATTCTACGAGCAGTACTTC